Below, 30 T cell receptor beta chains from the same sample are listed, as sequenced in a study of CD8 T cells in Susac syndrome. Reverse transcription used roughly 0.5 to 1 ug RNA and random hexamers. In TCRdb, the immunoSEQ multiplex PCR reads were re-called with MiXCR into one record per CDR3 protein. The table shows more than 85,000 distinct CDR3 sequences, with roughly 97% occurring only once. The specimen sequenced was CD4+ T cells from PBMCs. Receptors originate from a human donor in good health.

Of note for this clonotype: Its ends do not fully match the called genes, so a read error is possible. The V gene is TRBV18, the J gene TRBJ2-5, with no clear D. Germline V gives CDR1 KGHSH, CDR2 LQKENI. There are 12 residues in the CDR3. Here the CDR3 reads CASSPRAETQYF. In nucleotides, the CDR3 is TGTGCCAGCTCCCCACGGGCAGAGACCCAGTACTTC. Complete variable domain (other parts from reference TRBV18 and TRBJ2-5): NAGVMQNPRHLVRRRGQEARLRCSPMKGHSHVYWYRQLPEEGLKFMVYLQKENIIDESGMPKERFSAEFPKEGPSILRIQQVVRGDSAAYFCASSPRAETQYFGPGTRLLVL.

The table lists this clonotype with a count of one. V gene TRBV29-1 combines with J gene TRBJ2-3, with 11 nucleotides matching TRBD1. The germline V gene encodes CDR1 SQVTM and CDR2 ANQGSEA. J was trimmed by 3 bases and V by 4 bases; bases with no gene match: 6. CDR3 size: 15 residues. CDR3 in DNA: TGCAGCGTTGGGCAAGGGACAGGGGGGACAGATACGCAGTATTTT. Translating it yields CSVGQGTGGTDTQYF.

V is TRBV6-4 and J is TRBJ2-1; TRBD1 matches at 9 bases. The CDR3 covers 15 residues. Germline V gene sequence: CDR1 MRHNA, CDR2 SNTAGT. V was clipped by 5 bases and J by 8 bases; unmatched bases: 10. CDR3 amino acids: CASSKPGQGRYEQFF. The CDR3 DNA sequence: TGTGCCAGCAGTAAACCGGGACAGGGTCGCTATGAGCAGTTCTTC.

The rearrangement joins TRBV9 to TRBJ2-2; D unclear. The V gene lost 0 bases and the J gene lost 6 bases, with 18 bases spanning the gap. CDR3 length: 17 residues. CDR1 is SGDLS and CDR2 is YYNGEE in the germline V gene. CDR3 bases: TGTGCCAGCAGCGTAGTATCCACACCGGGTCAATCCGGGGAGCTGTTTTTT. Protein product: CASSVVSTPGQSGELFF. The variable domain in full, completed from reference TRBV9 and TRBJ2-2, reads DSGVTQTPKHLITATGQRVTLRCSPRSGDLSVYWYQQSLDQGLQFLIQYYNGEERAKGNILERFSAQQFPDLHSELNLSSLELGDSALYFCASSVVSTPGQSGELFFGEGSRLTVL.

This chain connects TRBV3-1 to TRBJ2-5; tentatively, D is TRBD1 or TRBD2 (5 bases each). V lost 4 bases to trimming and J lost 5 bases, with 14 bases between them. Looked up from germline, CDR1 is LGHDT and CDR2 is YNNKEL (reference sequence). This CDR3 has 14 residues. CDR3 DNA: TGTGCCAGCAGCCCCGGGACGGCAGTCGAGACCCAGTACTTC. The encoded protein is CASSPGTAVETQYF.

This sequence joins TRBV20-1 and TRBJ1-5; maybe TRBD1 (6 bases). The V gene's germline CDR1 is DFQATT and CDR2 SNEGSKA (reference sequence). This CDR3 has 14 amino acids. V was shortened by 3 bases and J by 4 bases, with 13 bases between the two germline ends. The CDR3 sequence is CSASRPRGNQPQHF. DNA for the CDR3: TGCAGTGCTAGTCGTCCGAGGGGGAATCAGCCCCAGCATTTT.

The gene calls are TRBV6-4 and TRBJ2-7; tentative D call: TRBD1 (5 bases). The CDR3 runs to 11 residues. Per germline, CDR1 MRHNA and CDR2 SNTAGT. The V end lost 0 bases, the J end lost 12 bases, and 9 bases lay between the germline ends. CDR3 amino acids: CASSDSGVLYF. The CDR3 coding sequence is TGTGCCAGCAGTGACTCAGGGGTTTTGTACTTC.

The chain recombines TRBV5-1 with TRBJ2-5; perhaps D is TRBD1 or TRBD2 (5 bases each). From germline, CDR1 is SGHRS and CDR2 YFSETQ. The V end was cut by 2 bases, the J end by 5 bases, with 10 bases between. This CDR3 spans 13 amino acids. CDR3 sequence: CASSFPGTETQYF. The CDR3 coding sequence is TGCGCCAGCAGCTTCCCAGGGACGGAGACCCAGTACTTC.

The genes are TRBV25-1 and TRBJ1-6; D may be TRBD1 (6 bases). Germline-derived CDR1 and CDR2 are MGHDK and SYGVNS. The CDR3 covers 15 residues. Trimming took 1 base from V and 7 from J, leaving 11 bases between them. The CDR3 is CASSELGGVNSPLHF. CDR3 in DNA: TGTGCCAGCAGTGAATTAGGGGGAGTCAATTCACCCCTCCACTTT. The whole variable domain, filled in from reference TRBV25-1 and TRBJ1-6, reads EADIYQTPRYLVIGTGKKITLECSQTMGHDKMYWYQQDPGMELHLIHYSYGVNSTEKGDLSSESTVSRIRTEHFPLTLESARPSHTSQYLCASSELGGVNSPLHFGNGTRLTVT.

The V and J genes are TRBV9 and TRBJ2-7, with TRBD2 matching 9 bases. CDR3 size: 16 residues. The trim removed 3 bases at V and 0 bases at J, leaving 7 bases unmatched. CDR1 and CDR2 from the germline V gene are SGDLS and YYNGEE. CDR3 in DNA: TGTGCCAGCAGCGAGGATAGCGGGAGTAGCTCCTACGAGCAGTACTTC. Amino acids: CASSEDSGSSSYEQYF.

The chain employs TRBV3-1 and TRBJ2-4; the D is unclear. From germline, CDR1 is LGHDT and CDR2 YNNKEL (reference sequence). V was cut by 3 bases and J by 0 bases, with 9 bases left in between. There are 15 residues in the CDR3. This CDR3 reads CASSHHLAAKNIQYF. CDR3 sequence (DNA): TGTGCCAGCAGCCATCATCTGGCAGCCAAAAACATTCAGTACTTC. Full variable domain (remainder filled in from reference TRBV3-1 and TRBJ2-4): DTAVSQTPKYLVTQMGNDKSIKCEQNLGHDTMYWYKQDSKKFLKIMFSYNNKELIINETVPNRFSPKSPDKAHLNLHINSLELGDSAVYFCASSHHLAAKNIQYFGAGTRLSVL.

The rearrangement links TRBV5-1 to TRBJ2-3; D might be TRBD2 (5 bases). The length of the CDR3 is 13 residues. Germline CDR1 is SGHRS and CDR2 is YFSETQ. Between the trimmed V and J ends, which lost 7 bases and 2 bases, there was a span of 11 bases. The CDR3 is CASAEANTDTQYF. CDR3 coding DNA: TGCGCCAGCGCGGAGGCTAACACAGATACGCAGTATTTT.

The V and J genes are TRBV6-5 and TRBJ2-1; D is possibly TRBD2 (6 bases). Trimming removed 4 bases at V and 6 bases at J, with 16 bases between. The germline V gene encodes CDR1 MNHEY and CDR2 SVGAGI. The CDR3 loop spans 15 amino acids. CDR3 sequence reads: CASSSGTLGGNEQFF. CDR3 DNA: TGTGCCAGCAGTTCCGGGACCTTGGGGGGCAATGAGCAGTTCTTC.

This chain links TRBV19 with TRBJ1-6; 8 nucleotides agree with TRBD1. The trim removed 5 bases at V and 7 bases at J, leaving 4 bases unmatched. CDR3 length: 14 residues. CDR1 is LNHDA, CDR2 SQIVND, per germline (reference sequence). The CDR3 sequence is CASSQGARNSPLHF. The CDR3 coding sequence is TGTGCCAGTAGTCAGGGGGCGAGGAATTCACCCCTCCACTTT.

This clonotype was counted once. The chain employs TRBV7-3 and TRBJ1-1; unclear D gene. The CDR3 has 15 residues. Germline CDR1 and CDR2: SGHTA and FQGTGA. Trimming took 2 bases from V and 0 from J, leaving 10 bases between them. DNA for the CDR3: TGTGCCAGCAGCTTAGCGAGAACATTGAACACTGAAGCTTTCTTT. This encodes CASSLARTLNTEAFF.

This chain links TRBV10-3 with TRBJ2-5; D uncertain. Germline CDR1 ENHRY, CDR2 SYGVKD. The CDR3 contains 12 residues. V was pared by 10 bases and J by 0 bases, with 9 bases between. Written as DNA, the CDR3 is TGTGCCACCGCACGGTACCAAGAGACCCAGTACTTC. Protein sequence: CATARYQETQYF.

The V call is TRBV7-2, the J call TRBJ1-5; 9 positions match TRBD1. After removal of 5 bases from V and 6 bases from J, the junction contained 5 bases not matched to a gene. This CDR3 contains 14 residues. Germline CDR1 SGHTA, CDR2 FQGNSA. In nucleotides, the CDR3 is TGTGCCAGCAGCCAGGACAGGGGTGTTCAGCCCCAGCATTTT. It translates to CASSQDRGVQPQHF.

The J gene is TRBJ2-3, the V gene TRBV2; possible D gene TRBD2, 6 bases. V was shortened by 1 base and J by 6 bases, with 20 bases between the two germline ends. CDR3 length equals 17 residues. Germline assignment: CDR1 SNHLY and CDR2 FYNNEI. As DNA, the CDR3 is TGTGCCAGCAGTGAAGATAAAACTAGCCAACTTCCCGATACGCAGTATTTT. Protein sequence: CASSEDKTSQLPDTQYF. The variable domain in full, completed from reference TRBV2 and TRBJ2-3, reads EPEVTQTPSHQVTQMGQEVILRCVPISNHLYFYWYRQILGQKVEFLVSFYNNEISEKSEIFDDQFSVERPDGSNFTLKIRSTKLEDSAMYFCASSEDKTSQLPDTQYFGPGTRLTVL.

The rearrangement uses TRBV6-5 and TRBJ2-2, with D perhaps given as TRBD1 or TRBD2 (6 bases each). The CDR3 runs to 13 residues. Between the trimmed V and J ends, which lost 6 bases and 8 bases, there was a span of 13 bases. CDR1 is MNHEY and CDR2 is SVGAGI in the germline V gene. This CDR3 reads CASRPTGTGELFF. CDR3 DNA sequence: TGTGCCAGCAGACCAACAGGGACTGGGGAGCTGTTTTTT.

V gene TRBV5-4 combines with J gene TRBJ2-5; TRBD2 might be the D (6 bases). The germline gives CDR1 SGHNT, CDR2 YYREEE (reference sequence). The CDR3 runs 14 residues. The germline V and J ends were trimmed by 3 bases and 4 bases, with 13 bases remaining between them. DNA of the CDR3: TGTGCCAGCAGCTCCGGGACTGATGGAGAGACCCAGTACTTC. Its translation: CASSSGTDGETQYF.

The chain couples TRBV29-1 to TRBJ1-1; TRBD1 agrees at 7 bases. CDR3 length: 14 residues. Germline V gives CDR1 SQVTM, CDR2 ANQGSEA. V gave up 1 base and J gave up 5 bases; unmatched junction bases: 7. The CDR3 protein is CSVEGQGERTEAFF. CDR3 nucleotides: TGCAGCGTTGAAGGGCAGGGGGAGAGAACTGAAGCTTTCTTT.

The rearrangement uses TRBV5-1 and TRBJ2-7; possible D gene TRBD1, 5 bases. The V gene's germline CDR1 is SGHRS and CDR2 YFSETQ. The V and J ends lost 0 bases and 2 bases respectively, with 15 bases between them. The CDR3 has 16 amino acids. The CDR3 DNA follows: TGCGCCAGCAGCTTGGCCGGCCAGGGAAACCCCTACGAGCAGTACTTC. Encoded protein: CASSLAGQGNPYEQYF.

V usage is TRBV29-1 and J usage is TRBJ1-5; perhaps TRBD1 as D (5 bases). Germline assignment: CDR1 SQVTM and CDR2 ANQGSEA. This CDR3 has 13 amino acids. V was trimmed by 6 bases and J by 5 bases, leaving 14 bases between them. CDR3 loop: CSVTLGGDQPQHF. The CDR3 region has the DNA TGCAGCGTGACTCTTGGGGGGGATCAGCCCCAGCATTTT. The whole variable domain, remainder taken from reference TRBV29-1 and TRBJ1-5, is SAVISQKPSRDICQRGTSLTIQCQVDSQVTMMFWYRQQPGQSLTLIATANQGSEATYESGFVIDKFPISRPNLTFSTLTVSNMSPEDSSIYLCSVTLGGDQPQHFGDGTRLSIL.

The chain is built from TRBV19 and TRBJ2-5; D is unresolved. CDR1 and CDR2 from the germline V gene are LNHDA and SQIVND (reference sequence). Trimming removed 5 bases at V and 4 bases at J, with 11 bases between. The CDR3 contains 13 residues. CDR3 nucleotides: TGTGCCAGTAGTGGGCGGCTAGGAGAGACCCAGTACTTC. Its translation: CASSGRLGETQYF.

This clonotype is a singleton in its sample. The chain recombines TRBV20-1 with TRBJ2-5; 7 nucleotides agree with TRBD2. The V and J ends lost 3 bases and 0 bases, in that order; junction bases with no gene match: 13. Germline assignment: CDR1 DFQATT and CDR2 SNEGSKA (reference sequence). CDR3 size: 17 residues. CDR3 sequence reads: CSASPLAATLYQETQYF. DNA for the CDR3: TGCAGTGCTAGTCCCCTAGCGGCGACTCTGTACCAAGAGACCCAGTACTTC.

This clonotype was detected only once. The chain employs TRBV28 and TRBJ2-1; D not certain. The V gene's germline CDR1 is MDHEN and CDR2 SYDVKM. The V end was cut by 6 bases, the J end by 6 bases, with 18 bases between. This CDR3 has 15 residues. CDR3 protein: CASSPPVGDANEQFF. Here the CDR3 DNA reads TGTGCCAGCAGCCCCCCGGTAGGAGACGCCAATGAGCAGTTCTTC.

The rearrangement links TRBV20-1 to TRBJ2-3; possible D gene TRBD1, 6 bases. The CDR3 is 15 amino acids. CDR1 and CDR2 (germline): DFQATT, SNEGSKA (reference sequence). V dropped 3 bases and J dropped 0 bases, with 13 bases sitting between them. Here the CDR3 DNA reads TGCAGTGCTAGGACAGGATTCACTAGCACAGATACGCAGTATTTT. It encodes CSARTGFTSTDTQYF.

The V gene is TRBV7-2, the J gene TRBJ2-2; TRBD1 aligns across 7 bases. The CDR3 runs 15 residues. Losses at the gene ends were 5 bases for V and 7 bases for J; bases not matched to a gene: 10. CDR1 is SGHTA, CDR2 FQGNSA, per germline. CDR3 DNA: TGTGCCAGCAGCCAGAGACAGGGAGCTGGCGGGGAGCTGTTTTTT. Protein product: CASSQRQGAGGELFF.

Points on this clonotype: Its ends do not fully match the called genes, so a read error is possible. This chain joins TRBV7-7 and TRBJ2-5; a possible D gene is TRBD1 (6 bases). The CDR3 has 14 residues. Germline values: CDR1 SSHAT, CDR2 FNYEAQ (reference sequence). CDR3 protein: CASSRTGLQETQYF. As DNA, the CDR3 is TGTGCTAGCAGCCGTACAGGGCTCCAAGAGACCCAGTACTTC.

The rearrangement links TRBV5-1 to TRBJ2-5, with 7 positions matching TRBD1. Per germline, CDR1 SGHRS and CDR2 YFSETQ. V lost 4 bases and J lost 5; bases outside the gene matches: 8. The CDR3 totals 14 residues. The CDR3: CASSPNRGEETQYF. CDR3 bases: TGCGCCAGCAGCCCAAACAGGGGAGAGGAGACCCAGTACTTC.